This T cell receptor beta chain appears in the sequencing data of a study of blood T cell repertoires in COVID-19. Study-level background: Specimens from acute and convalescent COVID-19 originated in the United States, Italy and Spain.

This clone was found once. Germline V CDR1 and CDR2: SGHNT, YENEEA. Unmatched junction bases numbered 2, after V lost 0 bases and J lost 3 bases. The CDR3 is 15 amino acids. Method: immunoSEQ multiplex PCR; TCRdb's copy keeps in-frame clones and lacks some. This sample yields about 400,000 clones, of which around 89% are seen a single time; 0.95% to 1.5% belongs to the top ten. The origin of this receptor is a man aged 35 to 55 with acute or convalescent COVID-19. Sample: peripheral blood. This rearrangement joins TRBV11-3 to TRBJ2-1; TRBD1 aligns across 7 bases. DNA for the CDR3: TGTGCCAGCAGCTTAGAGACAGGGAACTACAATGAGCAGTTCTTC. Translating it yields CASSLETGNYNEQFF.